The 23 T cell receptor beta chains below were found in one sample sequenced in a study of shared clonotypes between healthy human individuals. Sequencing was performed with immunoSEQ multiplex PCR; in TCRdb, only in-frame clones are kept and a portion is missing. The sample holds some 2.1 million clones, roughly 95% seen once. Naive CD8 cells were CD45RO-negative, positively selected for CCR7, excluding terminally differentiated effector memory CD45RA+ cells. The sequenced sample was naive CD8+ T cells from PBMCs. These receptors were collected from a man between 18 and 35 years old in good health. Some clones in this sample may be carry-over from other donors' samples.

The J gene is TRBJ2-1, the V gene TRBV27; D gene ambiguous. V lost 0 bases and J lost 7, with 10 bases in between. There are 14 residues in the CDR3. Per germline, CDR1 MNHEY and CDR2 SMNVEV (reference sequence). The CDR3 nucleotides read TGTGCCAGCAGTTTATCCACCATGGGAAATGAGCAGTTCTTC. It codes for CASSLSTMGNEQFF.

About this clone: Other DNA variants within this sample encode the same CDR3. Here the CDR3 DNA reads TGTGCCAGCAGCCTCCGACAGGGGAACACTGAAGCTTTCTTT. It translates to CASSLRQGNTEAFF. The chain combines TRBV27 with TRBJ1-1; 7 bases fit TRBD1. V gave up 6 bases and J gave up 1 base; unmatched junction bases: 5. Germline V gene data show CDR1 as MNHEY and CDR2 as SMNVEV (reference sequence). The CDR3 consists of 14 residues.

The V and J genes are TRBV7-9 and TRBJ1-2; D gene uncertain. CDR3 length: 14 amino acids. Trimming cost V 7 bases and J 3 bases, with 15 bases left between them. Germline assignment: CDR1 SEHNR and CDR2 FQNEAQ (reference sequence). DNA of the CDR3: TGTGCCAGCAACGATTGGAAAGAAGACTATGGCTACACCTTC. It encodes CASNDWKEDYGYTF.

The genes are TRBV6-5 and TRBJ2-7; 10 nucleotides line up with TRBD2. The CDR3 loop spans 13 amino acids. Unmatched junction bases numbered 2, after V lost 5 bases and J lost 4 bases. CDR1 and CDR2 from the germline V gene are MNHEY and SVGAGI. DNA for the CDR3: TGTGCCAGCAGTGCTAGCGGGAGATACGAGCAGTACTTC. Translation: CASSASGRYEQYF.

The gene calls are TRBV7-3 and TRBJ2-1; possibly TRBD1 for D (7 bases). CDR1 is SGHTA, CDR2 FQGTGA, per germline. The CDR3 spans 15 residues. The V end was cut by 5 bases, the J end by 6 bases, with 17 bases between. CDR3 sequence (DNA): TGTGCCAGCAGCCCAACAGGGGACTTATTCAATGAGCAGTTCTTC. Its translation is CASSPTGDLFNEQFF.

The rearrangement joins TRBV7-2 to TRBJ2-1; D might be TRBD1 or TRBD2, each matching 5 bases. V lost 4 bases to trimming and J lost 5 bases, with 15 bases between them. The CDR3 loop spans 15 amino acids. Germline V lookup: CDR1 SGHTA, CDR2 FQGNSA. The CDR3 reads CASSSSGTTNNEQFF. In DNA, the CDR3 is TGTGCCAGCAGCTCCTCCGGGACGACGAACAATGAGCAGTTCTTC.

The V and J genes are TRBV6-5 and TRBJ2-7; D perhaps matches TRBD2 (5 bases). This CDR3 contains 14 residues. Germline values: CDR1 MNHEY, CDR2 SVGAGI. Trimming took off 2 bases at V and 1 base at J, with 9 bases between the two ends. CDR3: CASSYGLASYEQYF. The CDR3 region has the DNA TGTGCCAGCAGTTACGGTTTAGCGTCCTACGAGCAGTACTTC.

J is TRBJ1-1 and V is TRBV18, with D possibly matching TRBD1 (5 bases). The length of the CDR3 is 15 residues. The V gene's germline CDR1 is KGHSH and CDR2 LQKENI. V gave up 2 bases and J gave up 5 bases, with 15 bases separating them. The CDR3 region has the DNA TGTGCCAGCTCACCAACCGGGGGGTTTTGGACTGAAGCTTTCTTT. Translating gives CASSPTGGFWTEAFF.

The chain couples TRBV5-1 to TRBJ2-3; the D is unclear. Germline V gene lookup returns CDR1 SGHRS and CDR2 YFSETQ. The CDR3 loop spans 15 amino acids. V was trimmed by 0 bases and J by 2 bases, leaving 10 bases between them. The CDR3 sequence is CASSLGPFTTDTQYF. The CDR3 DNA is TGCGCCAGCAGCTTGGGCCCCTTCACCACAGATACGCAGTATTTT. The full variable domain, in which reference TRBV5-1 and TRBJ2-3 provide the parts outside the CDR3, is KAGVTQTPRYLIKTRGQQVTLSCSPISGHRSVSWYQQTPGQGLQFLFEYFSETQRNKGNFPGRFSGRQFSNSRSEMNVSTLELGDSALYLCASSLGPFTTDTQYFGPGTRLTVL.

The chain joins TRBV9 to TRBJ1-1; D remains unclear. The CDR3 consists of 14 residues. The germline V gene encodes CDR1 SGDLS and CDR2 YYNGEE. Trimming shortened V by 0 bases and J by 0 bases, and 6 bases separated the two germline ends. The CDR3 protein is CASSVGHLNTEAFF. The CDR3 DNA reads TGTGCCAGCAGCGTAGGACACCTGAACACTGAAGCTTTCTTT.

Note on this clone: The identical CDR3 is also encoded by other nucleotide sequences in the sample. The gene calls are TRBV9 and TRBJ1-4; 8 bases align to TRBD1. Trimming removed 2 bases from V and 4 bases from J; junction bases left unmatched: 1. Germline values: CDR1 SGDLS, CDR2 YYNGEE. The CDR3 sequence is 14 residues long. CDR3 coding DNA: TGTGCCAGCAGCGTCGGACAGGGTAATGAAAAACTGTTTTTT. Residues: CASSVGQGNEKLFF. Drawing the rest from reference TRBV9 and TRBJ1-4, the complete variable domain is DSGVTQTPKHLITATGQRVTLRCSPRSGDLSVYWYQQSLDQGLQFLIQYYNGEERAKGNILERFSAQQFPDLHSELNLSSLELGDSALYFCASSVGQGNEKLFFGSGTQLSVL.

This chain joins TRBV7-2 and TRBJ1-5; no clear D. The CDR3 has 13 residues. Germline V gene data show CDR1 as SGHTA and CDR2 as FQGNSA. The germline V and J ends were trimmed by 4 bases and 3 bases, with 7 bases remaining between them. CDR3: CASSSANNQPQHF. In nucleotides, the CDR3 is TGTGCCAGCAGCTCGGCCAACAATCAGCCCCAGCATTTT.

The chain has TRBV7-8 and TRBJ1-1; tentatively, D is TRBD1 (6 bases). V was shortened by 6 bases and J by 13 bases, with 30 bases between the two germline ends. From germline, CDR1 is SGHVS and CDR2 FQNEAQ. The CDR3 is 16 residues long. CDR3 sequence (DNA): TGTGCCAGCAGTTCACTTAGGGGAGCAATGGACAGCCGAATTTTCTTT. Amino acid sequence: CASSSLRGAMDSRIFF.

The DNA for the CDR3 is TGTGCCAGCAGGAAAGATACAGGCACCGTCTACGAGCAGTACTTC. Translated: CASRKDTGTVYEQYF. This rearrangement joins TRBV11-2 to TRBJ2-7; D might be TRBD1 (5 bases). Germline CDR1 and CDR2: SGHAT and FQNNGV. There are 15 residues in the CDR3. V shed 6 bases and J shed 3 bases, with 18 bases lying between them.

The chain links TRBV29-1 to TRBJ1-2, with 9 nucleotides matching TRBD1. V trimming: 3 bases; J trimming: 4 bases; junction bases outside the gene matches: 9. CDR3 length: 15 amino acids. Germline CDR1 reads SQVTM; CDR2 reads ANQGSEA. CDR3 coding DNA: TGCAGCGTTGAGGCCAGTACAGGGGGCGGCTATGGCTACACCTTC. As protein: CSVEASTGGGYGYTF.

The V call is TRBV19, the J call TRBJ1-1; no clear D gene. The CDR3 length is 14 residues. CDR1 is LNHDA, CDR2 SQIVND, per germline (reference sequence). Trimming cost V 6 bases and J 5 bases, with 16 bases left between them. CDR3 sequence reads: CASSLGLSGTEAFF. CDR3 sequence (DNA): TGTGCCAGTAGCCTGGGTCTCTCGGGGACTGAAGCTTTCTTT.

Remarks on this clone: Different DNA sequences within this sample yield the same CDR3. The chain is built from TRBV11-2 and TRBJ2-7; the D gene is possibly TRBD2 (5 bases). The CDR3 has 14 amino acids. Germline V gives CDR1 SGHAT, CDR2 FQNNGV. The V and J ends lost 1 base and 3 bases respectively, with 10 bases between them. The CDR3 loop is CASSLVPGSYEQYF. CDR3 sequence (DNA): TGTGCCAGCAGCTTAGTACCGGGGAGCTACGAGCAGTACTTC.

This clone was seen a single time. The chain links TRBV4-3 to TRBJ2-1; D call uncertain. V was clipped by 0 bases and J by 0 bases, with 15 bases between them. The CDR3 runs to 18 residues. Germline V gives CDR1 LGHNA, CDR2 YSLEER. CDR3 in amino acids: CASSQERSGWSSYNEQFF. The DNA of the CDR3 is TGCGCCAGCAGCCAAGAGCGTTCGGGCTGGAGCTCCTACAATGAGCAGTTCTTC.

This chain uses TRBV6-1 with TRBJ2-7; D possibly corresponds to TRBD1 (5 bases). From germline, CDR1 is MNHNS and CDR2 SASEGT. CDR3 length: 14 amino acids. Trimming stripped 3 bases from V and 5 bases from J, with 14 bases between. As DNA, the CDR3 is TGTGCCAGCAGTGATCAGGGTTGGTACCACGAGCAGTACTTC. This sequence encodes CASSDQGWYHEQYF.

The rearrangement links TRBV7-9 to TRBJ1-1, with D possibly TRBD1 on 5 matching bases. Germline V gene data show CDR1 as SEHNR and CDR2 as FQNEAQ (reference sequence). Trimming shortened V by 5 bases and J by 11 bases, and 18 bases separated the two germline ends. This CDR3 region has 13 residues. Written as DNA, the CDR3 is TGTGCCAGCAGCGCCAGCGGGGGGTTGGATGCTTTCTTT. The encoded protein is CASSASGGLDAFF.

CDR3 sequence: CSVERGRHTGELFF. The CDR3 DNA follows: TGCAGCGTTGAGAGGGGGCGGCACACCGGGGAGCTGTTTTTT. J is TRBJ2-2 and V is TRBV29-1, with 7 bases that match TRBD1. The CDR3 has 14 amino acids. Germline V gives CDR1 SQVTM, CDR2 ANQGSEA. V gave up 3 bases and J gave up 3 bases; unmatched junction bases: 4.

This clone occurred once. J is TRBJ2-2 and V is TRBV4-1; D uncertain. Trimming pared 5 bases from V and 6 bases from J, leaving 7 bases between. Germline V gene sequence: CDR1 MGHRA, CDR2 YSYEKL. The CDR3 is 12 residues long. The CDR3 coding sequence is TGCGCCAGCAGCGCTCGGGCCGGGGAGCTGTTTTTT. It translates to CASSARAGELFF.

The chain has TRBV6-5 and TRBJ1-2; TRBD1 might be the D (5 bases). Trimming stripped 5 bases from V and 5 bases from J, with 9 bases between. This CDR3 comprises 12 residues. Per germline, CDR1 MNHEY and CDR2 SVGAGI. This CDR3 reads CASSTGLYGYTF. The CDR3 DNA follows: TGTGCCAGCAGTACGGGGCTATATGGCTACACCTTC.